This T cell receptor (beta chain) emerged from a study of identical twins. Template switching supplied a universal primer site; unique molecular identifiers were carried on the cDNA. TCRdb re-called the 5' RACE reads through MiXCR, storing one row per CDR3 protein. The data show 1,800,000 or so distinct CDR3 sequences, with around 29% seen just once and over 0.25% held by the top ten. The CDR3 is 16 amino acids. V shed 5 bases, J shed 1 base, and the junction held 11 bases outside the gene matches. Germline V gene data show CDR1 as DFQATT and CDR2 as SNEGSKA (reference sequence). Study conclusions and caveats: Within monozygotic twins, out-of-frame TCR alpha sharing was underestimated by the models. Invariant T cells like MAIT and iNKT could partly confound the zero-insertion analyses. Cross-sectional statistical analysis, not tracking of the same donors, underpinned the conclusions.

On this clonotype itself: Its antigen is as yet unknown.

Sequenced input: cord blood. The TCR originated in a newborn girl in good health. The rearrangement joins TRBV20-1 to TRBJ1-1; TRBD1 matches 9 bases. The CDR3 DNA follows: TGCAGTGCTCCCAAAACCGGGACAGGGCAGAACACTGAAGCTTTCTTT. It codes for CSAPKTGTGQNTEAFF.